This TCR beta chain was recorded in a study of T-cell reconstitution after alpha-beta-depleted transplantation in children (dated by TCRdb to the mid-2010s). Broadly, across the study: The study quantitatively tracked T-cell immune reconstitution after TCRalphabeta/CD19-depleted allogeneic hematopoietic cell transplantation in children using TCR repertoire profiling. Beyond this particular receptor, the publication reports: Apparently early alphabetaT-cell count recovery about two months after transplant reportedly relied on only several hundred rapidly expanded clones derived from non-depleted graft cells. In some patients, high TCRbeta diversity at day 60 was attributed to recipient T cells and intrathymic progenitors that had survived conditioning. Hyperexpanded clone frequencies declined over subsequent months; after one year, T-cell counts and TCRbeta diversity were mostly attributed to newly produced T cells.

The method behind the library was PCR. TCRdb shows the sequencer as Illumina HiSeq 2500. TCR library preparation used molecular barcoding, with unique molecular identifiers applied to normalize quantification of the TCRbeta repertoire. TCRdb passed the public sequencing reads through fastp at Q25 and MiXCR, retaining productive beta sequences. Each entry merges the rows of one CDR3 protein and shows their most common DNA and genes. The sample profile shows around 800,000 distinct CDR3 sequences; 15% to 20% of them were found once. The ten largest clones represent just under 5% of the sample. Between the V and J ends, shortened by 5 bases and 5 bases respectively, the junction contains 6 bases. The germline V gene encodes CDR1 MNHEY and CDR2 SMNVEV (reference sequence). The CDR3 starts with the cysteine, ends with the phenylalanine, and has 12 residues. Only CDR3 DNA remains: 36 bases, in frame from the first base.

This specimen's treatment or condition label, interpreted: allogeneic hematopoietic cell transplantation with graft depleted of TCRalphabeta T cells and CD19 B cells. TCRalphabeta/CD19-depleted allogeneic hematopoietic cell grafts were given to the transplant recipients, all of whom were children. Of note for this clonotype: Its antigen specificity is not known. No base-level quality is on record; no much larger clone is a single base apart.

The source material was PBMCs, mostly from graft donor cells, sampled 360 days after TCRalphabeta/CD19-depleted stem cell transplant. The sequence came from a male patient between 10 and 17 years old who had a stem cell transplant for acute lymphoblastic leukemia, so the T cells may come from the graft donor. Recombination connected TRBV27 to TRBJ2-2; the D gene lacks a confident call. The DNA sequence is as follows: TGTGCCAGCAGTACCTGGACCGGGGAGCTGTTTTTT. It is translated as CASSTWTGELFF.